A selection of T cell receptor beta chains follows, all from one sample in a study of blood T cell repertoires in COVID-19. Clones were sequenced by immunoSEQ multiplex PCR, and TCRdb holds only the in-frame ones, with some missing. The sample shows 200,000 to 250,000 clones, about 90% of them seen only once. The sequenced material came from peripheral blood. Receptors were obtained from a man aged 30 to 39 with COVID-19, enrolled during active disease. The CDR3 runs from the conserved cysteine through the conserved F or W. Each record gives: clone size, V gene, J gene, D gene, CDR3 DNA, CDR3 protein. D genes are given only for firm matches. Part of the rows lack a size; the others show once, few, many or a class for expanded clones.

>NA|TRBV4-2|TRBJ1-2|NA
TGTGCCAGCAGCCAAGATCGTCTCGCAGGGGCTTACTATGGCTACACCTTC
CASSQDRLAGAYYGYTF
>NA|TRBV28|TRBJ2-7|NA
TGTGCCAGCAGCACTTTTGGCTACGAGCAGTACTTC
CASSTFGYEQYF
>NA|TRBV6-5|TRBJ2-1|NA
TGTGCCAGCAGTCCATGGGAGGGGGCCTACAATGAGCAGTTCTTC
CASSPWEGAYNEQFF
>once|TRBV6-1|TRBJ1-1|NA
TGTGCCAGCAGTGACTTAACGGGAGAGGGTAGGGACACTGAAGCTTTCTTT
CASSDLTGEGRDTEAFF
>NA|TRBV28|TRBJ2-3|NA
TGTGCCAGCAGTCCTTACAGGGGCACAGATACGCAGTATTTT
CASSPYRGTDTQYF
>once|TRBV7-9|TRBJ2-7|TRBD2
TGTGCCAGCAGCCCGGCGGGACTAGCGGGAGCCTTTTATAGCTACGAGCAGTACTTC
CASSPAGLAGAFYSYEQYF
>NA|TRBV24-1|TRBJ2-2|NA
TGTGCCACCAGTGATTTTACAGTAAATTCGAACACCGGGGAGCTGTTTTTT
CATSDFTVNSNTGELFF
>NA|TRBV2|TRBJ1-1|NA
TGTGCCAGCGACAGCAACACTGAAGCTTTCTTT
CASDSNTEAFF
>once|TRBV9|TRBJ2-2|NA
TGTGCCAGCAGCGTAGCAGGTCCGAACACCGGGGAGCTGTTTTTT
CASSVAGPNTGELFF
>NA|TRBV6-1|TRBJ1-5|NA
TGTGCCAGCAGTGAATGGTGGCAGGGGAATCAGCCCCAGCATTTT
CASSEWWQGNQPQHF
>NA|TRBV19|TRBJ1-1|NA
TGTGCCAGTAGGGTGTTTGCGGGGAGGTACACTGAAGCTTTCTTT
CASRVFAGRYTEAFF
>NA|TRBV5-1|TRBJ2-1|TRBD1
TGCGCCAGCAGGAGACAGGGAACCTACAATGAGCAGTTCTTC
CASRRQGTYNEQFF
>NA|TRBV6-2/TRBV6-3|TRBJ1-2|TRBD1
TGTGCCAGCAGTTACGGGACAGGGAATTACTATGGCTACACCTTC
CASSYGTGNYYGYTF
>NA|TRBV20-1|TRBJ1-1|NA
TGCAGTGCTAGGGGAGTGGCTGAAGCTTTCTTT
CSARGVAEAFF
>NA|TRBV12-5|TRBJ1-2|NA
TGTGCTAGTGGTCTCCGATCTCGCGACTATGGCTACACCTTC
CASGLRSRDYGYTF
>NA|TRBV11-2|TRBJ2-1|TRBD2
TGTGCCAGCAGCCTACTAGCGGGAGACGGTGATGAGCAGTTCTTC
CASSLLAGDGDEQFF
>NA|TRBV19|TRBJ2-2|NA
TGTGCCAGTAGTATGGGAACCGGGACACCCACCGGGGAGCTGTTTTTT
CASSMGTGTPTGELFF
>NA|TRBV29-1|TRBJ2-1|TRBD1
TGCAGCGTGTGTGACAGGGCACCCATCTACAATGAGCAGTTCTTC
CSVCDRAPIYNEQFF
>NA|TRBV5-1|TRBJ2-3|TRBD2
TGCGCCAGCAGCTATAGCGGGAGGGCCCGAATGGATACGCAGTATTTT
CASSYSGRARMDTQYF
>NA|TRBV9|TRBJ1-1|NA
TGTGCCAGCAGTCCCGGGGGGGCCAGCACTGAAGCTTTCTTT
CASSPGGASTEAFF
>once|TRBV5-1|TRBJ1-1|NA
TGCGCCAGCAGCGGTAGCATTGGCACTGAAGCTTTCTTT
CASSGSIGTEAFF
>NA|TRBV5-4|TRBJ1-2|NA
TGTGCCAGCAGCTTGGTCTCAGGGGGCTACACCTTC
CASSLVSGGYTF